The 14 T cell receptor beta chains listed next were all sequenced from one sample in a study of cytomegalovirus exposure and HLA in healthy donors. With 60 Vbeta and 13 Jbeta primers, the PCR was carried out. Sequencing was performed with immunoSEQ multiplex PCR; in TCRdb, only in-frame clones are kept and a portion is missing. The sample lists around 130,000 clones, approximately 89% occurring once. The material sequenced was PBMCs. These receptor sequences come from a woman in her thirties in good health and CMV-seropositive.

The V and J genes are TRBV30 and TRBJ2-3; maybe TRBD1 (6 bases). Germline V gene sequence: CDR1 GTSNPN, CDR2 SVGIG (reference sequence). Trimming left V 5 bases short and J 2 bases short, with 11 bases between. The CDR3 length is 13 residues. CDR3: CAWDRRFTDTQYF. In DNA form, the CDR3 reads TGTGCCTGGGACAGGCGATTCACAGATACGCAGTATTTT.

The V and J genes are TRBV6-1 and TRBJ1-1; TRBD1 might be the D (6 bases). CDR1 is MNHNS and CDR2 is SASEGT in the germline V gene. V lost 8 bases and J 1 base, leaving 11 bases between the germline ends. The CDR3 consists of 13 residues. CDR3 DNA: TGTGCCAGCGTGCGGACAGAGAACACTGAAGCTTTCTTT. Protein: CASVRTENTEAFF.

This clone occurred once. The V and J genes are TRBV5-6 and TRBJ1-5, with D unresolved. The germline V gene encodes CDR1 SGHDT and CDR2 YYEEEE. The germline V and J ends were trimmed by 2 bases and 11 bases, with 11 bases remaining between them. The CDR3 sequence is 12 residues long. The CDR3 spells CASSFGDGAQHF. The CDR3 DNA reads TGTGCCAGCAGCTTTGGAGACGGGGCCCAGCATTTT.

The rearrangement joins TRBV28 to TRBJ2-7; 11 bases map to TRBD1. CDR1 MDHEN and CDR2 SYDVKM come from the germline V gene. The CDR3 is made up of 16 amino acids. The V segment lost 4 bases and the J segment 7 bases; nucleotides outside the gene matches: 12. The CDR3 DNA reads TGTGCCAGCAGTTCCCCCCCCGGGACAGGGGGGTGGGAGCAGTACTTC. Encoded protein: CASSSPPGTGGWEQYF.

This clone appeared a single time. This rearrangement joins TRBV5-1 to TRBJ2-5; 10 nucleotides agree with TRBD2. The germline CDR1 and CDR2 sequences are SGHRS and YFSETQ. CDR3 size: 16 residues. Unmatched junction bases numbered 8, after V lost 1 base and J lost 5 bases. The CDR3 is CASSLSGGALGETQYF. The DNA of the CDR3 is TGCGCCAGCAGCTTGAGCGGGGGGGCCTTAGGGGAGACCCAGTACTTC.

This clone was detected a few times. The rearrangement links TRBV5-1 to TRBJ2-5, with 9 bases fitting TRBD2. In germline, CDR1 is SGHRS, CDR2 YFSETQ. Trimming took 3 bases from V and 5 from J; bases not matched to a gene: 5. This CDR3 spans 14 amino acids. The CDR3 DNA reads as TGCGCCAGCAGCTCAGCGGGGGGTGAGGAGACCCAGTACTTC. Translating it yields CASSSAGGEETQYF.

This clone has only a few counts. The chain uses TRBV9 and TRBJ2-1, with 7 bases fitting TRBD2. The CDR3 loop spans 15 amino acids. The germline V gene encodes CDR1 SGDLS and CDR2 YYNGEE. V lost 4 bases, J lost 4 bases, and 8 bases stayed unmatched. CDR3 amino acids: CASSPHPGLYNEQFF. The DNA of the CDR3 is TGTGCCAGCAGCCCCCACCCGGGACTATACAATGAGCAGTTCTTC.

The rearrangement uses TRBV7-9 and TRBJ1-1; 8 bases match TRBD1. After removal of 1 base from V and 4 bases from J, the junction contained 2 bases not matched to a gene. The germline gives CDR1 SEHNR, CDR2 FQNEAQ (reference sequence). The CDR3 is 14 residues long. The CDR3 sequence is CASSLGTGFTEAFF. The CDR3 coding sequence is TGTGCCAGCAGCTTAGGGACAGGGTTCACTGAAGCTTTCTTT.

The rearrangement uses TRBV16 and TRBJ2-7; D is possibly TRBD2 (6 bases). Germline V CDR1 and CDR2: KGHSY, FQNENV. V lost 1 base and J 0 bases, leaving 13 bases between the germline ends. The CDR3 runs 16 residues. The CDR3 protein is CASSQFSAGSSYEQYF. The CDR3 nucleotides read TGTGCCAGCAGCCAATTCTCAGCGGGCAGCTCCTACGAGCAGTACTTC.

This clone appeared a few times. This sequence joins TRBV19 and TRBJ1-5; D uncertain. The germline V gene has CDR1 LNHDA and CDR2 SQIVND (reference sequence). The CDR3 runs 14 residues. Trimming shortened V by 5 bases and J by 0 bases, and 8 bases separated the two germline ends. As DNA, the CDR3 is TGTGCCAGTAGTGCACAGTATAGCAATCAGCCCCAGCATTTT. Translated, it gives CASSAQYSNQPQHF.

The genes are TRBV11-2 and TRBJ2-1, with 9 bases that match TRBD2. Germline V CDR1 and CDR2: SGHAT, FQNNGV. The CDR3 runs to 19 residues. V lost 5 bases, J lost 7 bases, and 21 bases stayed unmatched. CDR3 sequence: CASSGGLAGNPNSWNEQFF. CDR3 in DNA: TGTGCCAGCAGCGGGGGGCTAGCGGGAAACCCCAATTCTTGGAATGAGCAGTTCTTC. The full variable domain, with the rest looked up from reference TRBV11-2 and TRBJ2-1, is EAGVAQSPRYKIIEKRQSVAFWCNPISGHATLYWYQQILGQGPKLLIQFQNNGVVDDSQLPKDRFSAERLKGVDSTLKIQPAKLEDSAVYLCASSGGLAGNPNSWNEQFFGPGTRLTVL.

This chain uses TRBV5-4 with TRBJ2-3; D is ambiguous. From germline, CDR1 is SGHNT and CDR2 YYREEE (reference sequence). The CDR3 runs to 12 residues. V lost 0 bases, J lost 6 bases, and 5 bases lay in between. Written as DNA, the CDR3 is TGTGCCAGCAGCTTGGGGCGGGATACGCAGTATTTT. Translation: CASSLGRDTQYF.

V and J are TRBV19 and TRBJ1-5, with 10 bases identical to TRBD1. Germline V gene data show CDR1 as LNHDA and CDR2 as SQIVND (reference sequence). The CDR3 is 16 amino acids. The V gene end was trimmed by 1 base and the J gene end by 10 bases; junction bases not matched to a gene: 10. CDR3: CASSIVDRGDRSPQHF. CDR3 nucleotides: TGTGCCAGTAGTATAGTGGACAGGGGGGACCGGTCTCCCCAGCATTTT.

The chain combines TRBV5-1 with TRBJ1-1, with D tentatively TRBD1 (6 bases). The CDR3 spans 14 residues. With 4 bases removed from V and 10 bases from J, the gap between germline ends came to 20 bases. Germline assignment: CDR1 SGHRS and CDR2 YFSETQ. CDR3 sequence reads: CASSRLPGEGRAFF. DNA for the CDR3: TGCGCCAGCAGCCGACTACCAGGGGAAGGGCGAGCTTTCTTT. The complete variable domain, with remaining parts taken from reference TRBV5-1 and TRBJ1-1, reads KAGVTQTPRYLIKTRGQQVTLSCSPISGHRSVSWYQQTPGQGLQFLFEYFSETQRNKGNFPGRFSGRQFSNSRSEMNVSTLELGDSALYLCASSRLPGEGRAFFGQGTRLTVV.